This T cell receptor beta chain was retrieved from a study of shared clonotypes between healthy human individuals. Method: immunoSEQ multiplex PCR; TCRdb's copy keeps in-frame clones and lacks some. The sample holds about 600,000 clones, 95% to 98% seen once. The sample holds one count of this clone. The CDR3 covers 14 residues. Germline V CDR1 and CDR2: MDHEN, SYDVKM. V dropped 4 bases and J dropped 3; count of bases not matched to a gene: 6. This receptor was taken from a woman in her twenties or thirties in good health. This rearrangement joins TRBV28 to TRBJ2-7; TRBD1 matches at 7 bases. Sequencing was performed on naive CD4+ T cells sorted from blood. The sample's subset: CD45RA+ positively selected. CDR3 amino acids: CASSWTGGYYEQYF. CDR3 coding DNA: TGTGCCAGCAGTTGGACAGGTGGGTACTACGAGCAGTACTTC.